The TCR beta chain described here comes from a study of T cell repertoires in cytomegalovirus infection. About the research overall: Well-studied HLA-B-restricted CMV epitopes were used in the study alongside recently identified HLA-C-restricted ones.

TCRdb ran MiXCR on the reads and lists one entry per CDR3 protein. The sample has about 920,000 distinct CDR3 sequences; around 30% are singletons. Germline V gene sequence: CDR1 MGHRA, CDR2 YSYEKL. This CDR3 is 16 amino acids long. This clonotype showed up just a few times. Its target is unknown. One end of the junction fails to match germline, which may point to a read error. Study-level results: Dominating the ex vivo response were HLA-C-restricted CMV-specific TCR beta clonotypes. Individuals carrying CMV plus the relevant HLA were identified by cumulative frequency of public TCR beta families.

V usage is TRBV4-1 and J usage is TRBJ2-7; D possibly corresponds to TRBD2 (7 bases). The input for sequencing was cultured CD8+ T cells from PBMCs, taken from culture after CMV antigen stimulation. This receptor was identified in a human donor in good health (CMV status not recorded). Some clones in this sample may be carry-over from other donors' samples. In nucleotides, the CDR3 is TGTGCCAGCAGCCAAGACTACGGGGGGCGCCGGAACGAGCAGTACTTC. This gives the protein CASSQDYGGRRNEQYF.